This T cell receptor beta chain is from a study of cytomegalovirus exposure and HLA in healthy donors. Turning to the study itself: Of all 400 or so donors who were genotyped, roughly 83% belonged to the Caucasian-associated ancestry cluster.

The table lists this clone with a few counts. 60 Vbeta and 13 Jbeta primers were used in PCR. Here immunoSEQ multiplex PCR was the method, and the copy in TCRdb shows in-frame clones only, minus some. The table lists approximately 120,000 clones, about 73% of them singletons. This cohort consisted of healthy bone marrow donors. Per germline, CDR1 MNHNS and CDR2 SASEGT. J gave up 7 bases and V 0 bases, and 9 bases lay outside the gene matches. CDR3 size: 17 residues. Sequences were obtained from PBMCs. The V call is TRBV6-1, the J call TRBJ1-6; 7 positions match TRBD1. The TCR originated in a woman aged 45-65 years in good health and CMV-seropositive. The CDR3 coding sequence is TGTGCCAGCAGTGAAGCAATTTTCAGGGGGGACAATTCACCCCTCCACTTT. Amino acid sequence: CASSEAIFRGDNSPLHF.